A single sample is the source of the 19 T cell receptor beta chains below, sequenced in a study of blood T cell repertoires in COVID-19. The method was immunoSEQ multiplex PCR; TCRdb's version includes in-frame clones alone and lacks a portion of them. The table has 95,000 or so clones, more than 70% seen once. The sample comprised peripheral blood. The receptors were sampled from a human donor in a cohort sampled during active COVID-19.

V gene TRBV12-3 or TRBV12-4 combines with J gene TRBJ2-7; 7 bases are a match to TRBD1. The CDR3 contains 12 residues. V dropped 6 bases and J dropped 3; count of bases not matched to a gene: 2. In DNA, the CDR3 is TGTGCCAGCAGCTGGGACAGCTACGAGCAGTACTTC. This codes for CASSWDSYEQYF.

The chain recombines TRBV28 with TRBJ1-2; no clear D. CDR1 and CDR2 from the germline V gene are MDHEN and SYDVKM. The V end lost 2 bases, the J end lost 3 bases, and 7 bases lay between the germline ends. CDR3 length: 13 amino acids. The CDR3 here is CASSLPRDYGYTF. In nucleotides, the CDR3 is TGTGCCAGCAGTTTACCCCGGGACTATGGCTACACCTTC.

The rearrangement joins TRBV3-1 (or the pseudogene TRBV3-2) to TRBJ1-2; D remains unclear. The V gene's germline CDR1 is LGHDT and CDR2 YNNKEL (reference sequence). The CDR3 sequence is 14 residues long. Trimming stripped 4 bases from V and 5 bases from J, with 14 bases between. CDR3 DNA: TGTGCCAGCAGCCCCGACGCCCGACAATATGGCTACACCTTC. It yields the protein CASSPDARQYGYTF.

The chain joins TRBV11-3 to TRBJ2-3; TRBD2 agrees at 10 bases. Germline-derived CDR1 and CDR2 are SGHNT and YENEEA. The CDR3 has 17 residues. J gave up 5 bases and V 0 bases, and 8 bases lay outside the gene matches. The CDR3 loop is CASSLEGASGGRDTQYF. The CDR3 coding sequence is TGTGCCAGCAGCTTAGAGGGCGCTAGCGGGGGAAGAGATACGCAGTATTTT.

The V and J genes are TRBV11-2 and TRBJ1-1; tentatively, D is TRBD1 (5 bases). Trimming shortened V by 1 base and J by 6 bases, and 15 bases separated the two germline ends. CDR1 and CDR2 (germline): SGHAT, FQNNGV. The CDR3 totals 15 residues. The CDR3 DNA sequence: TGTGCCAGCAGCTTAGCTCAAGGGGTGTTCGCTGAAGCTTTCTTT. Translation: CASSLAQGVFAEAFF. Filled out from reference TRBV11-2 and TRBJ1-1, the complete variable domain reads EAGVAQSPRYKIIEKRQSVAFWCNPISGHATLYWYQQILGQGPKLLIQFQNNGVVDDSQLPKDRFSAERLKGVDSTLKIQPAKLEDSAVYLCASSLAQGVFAEAFFGQGTRLTVV.

This rearrangement joins TRBV6-5 to TRBJ2-6, with D possibly being TRBD2 (5 bases). This CDR3 region has 15 residues. V was trimmed by 6 bases and J by 2 bases, leaving 11 bases between them. Germline values: CDR1 MNHEY, CDR2 SVGAGI. CDR3 in DNA: TGTGCCAGCAGCAACCAGCGGACTGGGGCCAACGTCCTGACTTTC. The encoded protein is CASSNQRTGANVLTF.

The rearrangement uses TRBV4-3 and TRBJ2-5; TRBD2 might be the D (5 bases). Germline V gives CDR1 LGHNA, CDR2 YSLEER. V was clipped by 0 bases and J by 7 bases, with 12 bases between them. This CDR3 comprises 14 residues. CDR3 in amino acids: CASSQDGSRGTQYF. The DNA of the CDR3 is TGCGCCAGCAGCCAAGATGGCAGCCGGGGGACCCAGTACTTC.

The rearrangement links TRBV5-1 to TRBJ2-1; TRBD2 agrees at 13 bases. The germline gives CDR1 SGHRS, CDR2 YFSETQ. The length of the CDR3 is 16 residues. The ends lost 5 bases at V and 5 bases at J; junction bases unmatched: 7. CDR3 protein: CASRPQLAGGNNEQFF. CDR3 DNA sequence: TGCGCCAGCAGGCCGCAACTAGCGGGGGGGAACAATGAGCAGTTCTTC.

The chain employs TRBV27 and TRBJ2-7; 8 bases line up with TRBD1. The ends lost 3 bases at V and 2 bases at J; junction bases unmatched: 3. The CDR3 length is 14 residues. The germline V gene encodes CDR1 MNHEY and CDR2 SMNVEV (reference sequence). The CDR3 coding sequence is TGTGCCAGCAGTTTTGGGACAGGAACCTACGAGCAGTACTTC. The encoded protein is CASSFGTGTYEQYF.

The chain employs TRBV30 and TRBJ1-3; no clear D. Germline loops: CDR1 GTSNPN, CDR2 SVGIG (reference sequence). The CDR3 sequence is 16 residues long. V was pared by 3 bases and J by 4 bases, with 19 bases between. CDR3 sequence: CAWSPGRWRGGNTIYF. In DNA, the CDR3 is TGTGCCTGGAGCCCCGGGCGGTGGCGGGGAGGAAACACCATATATTTT.

V gene TRBV7-3 combines with J gene TRBJ1-2; D is perhaps TRBD1 (6 bases). CDR1 and CDR2 (germline): SGHTA, FQGTGA. The CDR3 contains 14 residues. The V end was cut by 5 bases, the J end by 7 bases, with 17 bases between. DNA for the CDR3: TGTGCCAGCAGCCGCAGTCCCGGGACATCTGGCTACACCTTC. Translation gives CASSRSPGTSGYTF.

The V call is TRBV5-1, the J call TRBJ2-3; D gene unclear. Trimming shortened V by 4 bases and J by 0 bases, and 12 bases separated the two germline ends. CDR1 and CDR2 (germline): SGHRS, YFSETQ. This CDR3 is 15 amino acids long. As DNA, the CDR3 is TGCGCCAGCAGCGGCACGTTTACAAGCACAGATACGCAGTATTTT. Translation: CASSGTFTSTDTQYF.

This rearrangement joins TRBV28 to TRBJ1-2; possible D gene TRBD1, 5 bases. Germline V lookup: CDR1 MDHEN, CDR2 SYDVKM. The CDR3 sequence is 15 residues long. Trimming left V 4 bases short and J 3 bases short, with 15 bases between. The CDR3 sequence: CASSSPPTDYYGYTF. DNA of the CDR3: TGTGCCAGCAGTTCACCACCGACAGACTACTATGGCTACACCTTC.

V is TRBV12-3 or TRBV12-4 and J is TRBJ1-5, with D possibly TRBD1 on 6 matching bases. This CDR3 comprises 13 residues. V gave up 7 bases and J gave up 4 bases, with 11 bases separating them. For the CDR3, the DNA is TGTGCCAGCACCCACAGGGCAAATCAGCCCCAGCATTTT. Translated, it gives CASTHRANQPQHF.

The chain is built from TRBV9 and TRBJ1-5; D remains unclear. The CDR3 runs to 15 residues. CDR1 and CDR2 (germline): SGDLS, YYNGEE. The germline V and J ends were trimmed by 4 bases and 3 bases, with 14 bases remaining between them. The CDR3 is CASSPSEGYNQPQHF. CDR3 DNA sequence: TGTGCCAGCAGCCCATCCGAGGGATACAATCAGCCCCAGCATTTT.

This clone has more than one count but fewer than ten. This sequence joins TRBV6-2 or TRBV6-3 and TRBJ2-7, with TRBD1 identical over 10 bases. V dropped 0 bases and J dropped 6; count of bases not matched to a gene: 5. The CDR3 contains 15 residues. Per germline, CDR1 MNHEY and CDR2 SVGEGT. The CDR3 bases are TGTGCCAGCAGTTACTCCGGGACAGGGGCGCCCGAGCAGTACTTC. Translated, it gives CASSYSGTGAPEQYF.

This chain joins TRBV6-1 and TRBJ2-2; TRBD1 agrees at 7 bases. There are 15 residues in the CDR3. Per germline, CDR1 MNHNS and CDR2 SASEGT. V gave up 0 bases and J gave up 5 bases; unmatched junction bases: 3. The CDR3 nucleotides are TGTGCCAGCAGTGAAGCCAGGGGGTGGACCGGGGAGCTGTTTTTT. Residues: CASSEARGWTGELFF.

The chain carries TRBV3-1 (or the pseudogene TRBV3-2) and TRBJ2-2; 8 bases match TRBD2. V lost 4 bases and J lost 5; bases outside the gene matches: 6. This CDR3 has 15 amino acids. Germline V gives CDR1 LGHDT, CDR2 YNNKEL (reference sequence). The CDR3 DNA sequence: TGTGCCAGCAGCCCAAGGGAGCGGGGGACCGGGGAGCTGTTTTTT. This sequence encodes CASSPRERGTGELFF.

In this sample, this clone turned up once. The chain recombines TRBV9 with TRBJ2-7; D possibly corresponds to TRBD2 (5 bases). Trimming cost V 0 bases and J 0 bases, with 10 bases left between them. The CDR3 has 15 residues. Germline V gives CDR1 SGDLS, CDR2 YYNGEE. Written as DNA, the CDR3 is TGTGCCAGCAGCGTAGGGGAGAGCCGCTCCTACGAGCAGTACTTC. This translates into CASSVGESRSYEQYF.